This TCR beta chain originates from a study of shared clonotypes between healthy human individuals. Assay: immunoSEQ multiplex PCR; the TCRdb copy retains only in-frame clones and omits some. This sample yields approximately 1,500,000 clones, of which approximately 97% are seen a single time; roughly 1.2% belongs to the top ten. Trimming shortened V by 0 bases and J by 4 bases, and 7 bases separated the two germline ends. Per the germline V gene, CDR1 is MNHEY and CDR2 is SMNVEV (reference sequence). The CDR3 has 14 amino acids. This chain uses TRBV27 with TRBJ1-3; D not certain. This clonotype was obtained from a man aged 30 to 45 in good health. Sequencing input: naive CD4+ T cells sorted from blood. Subset: CD45RA+ positively selected. The CDR3 DNA follows: TGTGCCAGCAGTTTATCGAAAGGCGGAAACACCATATATTTT. It codes for CASSLSKGGNTIYF.